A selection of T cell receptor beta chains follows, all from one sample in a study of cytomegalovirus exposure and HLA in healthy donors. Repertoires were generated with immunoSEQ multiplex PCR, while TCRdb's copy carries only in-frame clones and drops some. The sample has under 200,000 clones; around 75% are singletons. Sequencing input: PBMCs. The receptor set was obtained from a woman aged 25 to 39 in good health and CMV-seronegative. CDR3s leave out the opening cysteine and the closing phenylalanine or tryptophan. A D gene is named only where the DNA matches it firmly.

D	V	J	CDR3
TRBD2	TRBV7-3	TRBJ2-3	ASSSTSGRGTDTQY
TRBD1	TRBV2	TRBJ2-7	ASSGRRDSDYEQY
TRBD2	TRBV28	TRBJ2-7	ASSGPRIAGYSYEQY
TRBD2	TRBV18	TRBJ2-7	ASSPERGAYEQY
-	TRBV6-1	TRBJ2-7	ASSEALRSGQY
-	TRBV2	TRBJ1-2	ASSDTGTSDPYGYT
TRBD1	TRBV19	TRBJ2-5	ASSLRQGVGQETQY
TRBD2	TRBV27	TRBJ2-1	ASTELTSGGPSYNEQF
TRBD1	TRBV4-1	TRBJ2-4	ASSQAEGASGNIQY
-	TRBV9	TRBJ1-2	ASSVAGKSGGYT
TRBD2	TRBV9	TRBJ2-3	ASSVGGTSGRATDTQY
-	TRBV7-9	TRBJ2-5	ASSLLSGKETQY
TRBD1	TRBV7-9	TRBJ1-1	ASSPQGALNTEAF
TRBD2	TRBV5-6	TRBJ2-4	ASSRGLAGGSPFYIQY
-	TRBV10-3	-	AIGRDTANYEQY
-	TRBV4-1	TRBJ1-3	ASSQAGGVSGNTIY
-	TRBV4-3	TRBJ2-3	ASSRQSTDTQY
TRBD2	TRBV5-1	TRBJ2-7	ASSLAASGISYEQY
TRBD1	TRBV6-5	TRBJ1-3	ASTGGRGNTIY
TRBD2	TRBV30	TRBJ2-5	AWRGGTSVHQRGETQY
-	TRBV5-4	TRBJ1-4	ASSFGGGRGEKLF
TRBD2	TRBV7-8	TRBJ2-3	ASSRSYRTSGYNTDTQY
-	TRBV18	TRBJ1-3	ASSPLDRDARNTIY
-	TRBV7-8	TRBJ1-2	ASSLVGHYT
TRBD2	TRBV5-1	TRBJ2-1	ASSGGLAGSYNEQF
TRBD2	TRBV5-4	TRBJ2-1	ASSHYASGRAYTSNEQF
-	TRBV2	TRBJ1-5	ASSEAQEQPQH
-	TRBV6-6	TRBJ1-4	ASRAITEKLF
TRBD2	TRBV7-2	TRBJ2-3	ASSLGGDSSTDTQY
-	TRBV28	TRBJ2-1	ASSLTSRNEQF
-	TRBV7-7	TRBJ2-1	ASSSTSYNEQF
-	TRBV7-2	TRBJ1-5	ASSREGGNQPQH
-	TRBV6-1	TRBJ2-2	ASSSPLDTGELF
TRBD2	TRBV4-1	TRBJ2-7	ASSQERGGSYEQY
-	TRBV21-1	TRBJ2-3	ASSKARASHTDTQY
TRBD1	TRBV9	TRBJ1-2	ASREGQGASYGYT